This TCR beta chain came from a study of blood T cell repertoires in COVID-19. What the recovered Cohort 3 donors had was two negative PCRs, clearance, or symptom resolution. Original methodology: Cell counts per sample came from amplifying reference gene primers. The data were produced by immunoSEQ multiplex PCR, yet TCRdb's version contains in-frame clones alone and is incomplete. D and trimming were read from the DNA, whereas the V and J calls and clone size are those reported in that table. In the table there are some 330,000 clones, approximately 88% of which are singletons. This CDR3 comprises 14 residues. Trimming cost V 5 bases and J 4 bases, with 14 bases left between them. CDR1 and CDR2 from the germline V gene are SGHVS and FNYEAQ.

V gene TRBV7-6 combines with J gene TRBJ2-5; TRBD2 might be the D (5 bases). The origin of this receptor is a man aged 30 to 45 who had recovered from COVID-19. The sample was PBMCs or T cells enriched from blood (not recorded which). The CDR3 sequence: CASSPAWAGETQYF. The CDR3 nucleotides are TGTGCCAGCAGCCCCGCCTGGGCGGGAGAGACCCAGTACTTC.